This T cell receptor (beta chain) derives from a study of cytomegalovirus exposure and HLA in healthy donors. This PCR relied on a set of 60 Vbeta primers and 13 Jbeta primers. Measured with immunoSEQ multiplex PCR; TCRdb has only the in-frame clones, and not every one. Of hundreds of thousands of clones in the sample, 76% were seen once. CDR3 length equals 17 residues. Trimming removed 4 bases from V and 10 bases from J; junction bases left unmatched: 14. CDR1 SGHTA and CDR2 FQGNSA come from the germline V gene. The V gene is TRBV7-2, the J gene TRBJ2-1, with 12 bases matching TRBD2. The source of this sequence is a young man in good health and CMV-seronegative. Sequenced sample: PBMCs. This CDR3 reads CASSYIRQLAGGPEQFF. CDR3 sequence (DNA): TGTGCCAGCAGCTATATCAGGCAGCTAGCGGGGGGGCCAGAGCAGTTCTTC. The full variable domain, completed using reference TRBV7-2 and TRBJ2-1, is GAGVSQSPSNKVTEKGKDVELRCDPISGHTALYWYRQSLGQGLEFLIYFQGNSAPDKSGLPSDRFSAERTGGSVSTLTIQRTQQEDSAVYLCASSYIRQLAGGPEQFFGPGTRLTVL.